The 17 T cell receptor beta chains listed next were all sequenced from one sample in a study of molecular identifiers for immune sequencing clone quantification. Each CDR3 protein is one row after TCRdb ran MiXCR on the PCR reads. This sample has about 97,000 distinct CDR3 sequences, with around 37% found just once. The sample consisted of naive CD8+ T cells from blood, with Jurkat cell RNA spiked in. Noted subset: FACS-sorted CD8+CD4-CCR7+CD45RA+ naive T cells. The receptors derive from a human donor in good health. Some libraries in this study had Jurkat cell RNA spiked in.

The gene calls are TRBV28 and TRBJ2-1, with 12 nucleotides matching TRBD2. The germline V gene encodes CDR1 MDHEN and CDR2 SYDVKM. The CDR3 runs 15 residues. Trimming cost V 3 bases and J 7 bases; bases outside gene matches: 4. The CDR3 here is CASSFRLAGGNEQFF. The CDR3 DNA reads as TGTGCCAGCAGTTTCAGGCTAGCGGGAGGGAATGAGCAGTTCTTC.

Notes on this clonotype: A much larger clone lies one base from this, so it may be a read error. The chain recombines TRBV20-1 with TRBJ2-3, with D possibly being TRBD1 (5 bases). Between the trimmed V and J ends, which lost 7 bases and 2 bases, there was a span of 19 bases. CDR1 is DFQATT and CDR2 is SNEGSKA in the germline V gene (reference sequence). This CDR3 has 15 residues. This chain's CDR3 is CSDMADSYFTDTQYF. The CDR3 nucleotides read TGCAGTGACATGGCCGACAGCTATTTCACAGATACGCAGTATTTT.

Comment on this clonotype: Mismatch with germline at one junction end may stem from a read error. The rearrangement links TRBV3-1 to TRBJ2-7; 9 bases map to TRBD2. Germline V gene sequence: CDR1 LGHDT, CDR2 YNNKEL (reference sequence). The CDR3 totals 17 residues. The CDR3 coding sequence is TGTGCCAGCAGCCATGACCATCCTAGCGGGGCTACCTACGCGCAGTACTTC. It is translated as CASSHDHPSGATYAQYF.

V and J are TRBV6-5 and TRBJ1-3; 7 bases align to TRBD1. J was trimmed by 7 bases and V by 6 bases; bases with no gene match: 12. This CDR3 is built from 15 residues. Germline CDR1 MNHEY, CDR2 SVGAGI. CDR3 sequence: CASSLGTALLNTIYF. The CDR3 DNA sequence: TGTGCCAGCAGCCTAGGGACAGCTCTCCTCAACACCATATATTTT.

This clonotype was counted once. The rearrangement links TRBV19 to TRBJ2-2; 9 positions match TRBD2. This CDR3 is built from 16 residues. After removal of 7 bases from V and 4 bases from J, the junction contained 10 bases not matched to a gene. CDR1 and CDR2 (germline): LNHDA, SQIVND (reference sequence). For the CDR3, the DNA is TGTGCCAGTACCGCTTTAGCGGGAGAGGGCACCGGGGAGCTGTTTTTT. Residues: CASTALAGEGTGELFF.

V gene TRBV5-6 combines with J gene TRBJ2-1; 7 bases agree with TRBD2. V was pared by 6 bases and J by 1 base, with 10 bases of the junction left unmatched. CDR3 length equals 16 residues. Germline loops: CDR1 SGHDT, CDR2 YYEEEE. The CDR3 sequence: CASNLLAGVSYNEQFF. DNA of the CDR3: TGTGCCAGCAACCTCTTAGCGGGTGTATCCTACAATGAGCAGTTCTTC.

The sample holds a few counts of this clonotype. The rearrangement joins TRBV28 to TRBJ2-7, with TRBD2 as a possible D gene (6 bases). The CDR3 length is 14 residues. V was trimmed by 5 bases and J by 2 bases, leaving 13 bases between them. The V gene's germline CDR1 is MDHEN and CDR2 SYDVKM. The CDR3: CASSRLGIAYEQYF. The CDR3 DNA follows: TGTGCCAGCAGTAGACTAGGGATTGCCTACGAGCAGTACTTC.

This clonotype was observed at least ten times. DNA of the CDR3: TGTGCCAGCAGTTTTGGGGGACTGAACACTGAAGCTTTCTTT. This translates into CASSFGGLNTEAFF. This chain links TRBV12-3 or TRBV12-4 with TRBJ1-1, with D possibly being TRBD1 (5 bases). The CDR3 contains 14 residues. V was trimmed by 3 bases and J by 0 bases, leaving 8 bases between them.

This clonotype showed up many times. The chain carries TRBV28 and TRBJ2-2; weak D call: TRBD1 (6 bases). The CDR3 runs to 12 residues. CDR1 is MDHEN, CDR2 SYDVKM, per germline. CDR3 region: CAQGQPGGELFF. CDR3 in DNA: TGTGCTCAAGGACAGCCCGGCGGGGAGCTGTTTTTT.

The chain recombines TRBV28 with TRBJ2-2; D not resolved. Germline V CDR1 and CDR2: MDHEN, SYDVKM. The germline V and J ends were trimmed by 8 bases and 7 bases, with 2 bases remaining between them. The CDR3 spans 9 residues. The chain's CDR3 is CASGGELFF. CDR3 sequence (DNA): TGTGCCAGCGGCGGGGAGCTGTTTTTT. The variable domain in full, with the rest retrieved from reference TRBV28 and TRBJ2-2, is DVKVTQSSRYLVKRTGEKVFLECVQDMDHENMFWYRQDPGLGLRLIYFSYDVKMKEKGDIPEGYSVSREKKERFSLILESASTNQTSMYLCASGGELFFGEGSRLTVL.

About this clonotype itself: It may be a read error: a sequence one base away is much more abundant. This chain connects TRBV28 to TRBJ2-3; D possibly corresponds to TRBD1 (6 bases). V was shortened by 6 bases and J by 2 bases, with 18 bases between the two germline ends. The CDR3 is 16 residues long. Germline-derived CDR1 and CDR2 are MDHEN and SYDVKM. The CDR3 DNA sequence: TGTGCCAGCAGGCCCCTCTCCGGGACACTCACAGATACGCAGTATTTT. It specifies CASRPLSGTLTDTQYF.

This clonotype was found a few times. The chain combines TRBV25-1 with TRBJ1-1; the D gene is possibly TRBD1 (6 bases). The germline V and J ends were trimmed by 6 bases and 3 bases, with 14 bases remaining between them. Germline V CDR1 and CDR2: MGHDK, SYGVNS. The CDR3 extends over 14 amino acids. CDR3 DNA: TGTGCCAGCAGAGCCGGGGGGGCTGACACTGAAGCTTTCTTT. The encoded protein is CASRAGGADTEAFF.

This clonotype turned up a few times. The chain links TRBV28 to TRBJ1-5; tentatively, D is TRBD1 (5 bases). Looked up from germline, CDR1 is MDHEN and CDR2 is SYDVKM. The V end lost 0 bases, the J end lost 1 base, and 7 bases lay between the germline ends. The CDR3 length is 15 residues. The CDR3 DNA reads as TGTGCCAGCAGTTTATGGGGGGAGAGCAATCAGCCCCAGCATTTT. Residues: CASSLWGESNQPQHF.

The rearrangement joins TRBV6-2 or TRBV6-3 to TRBJ2-7; maybe TRBD2 (5 bases). Germline CDR1 is MNHEY and CDR2 is SVGEGT. Trimming shortened V by 4 bases and J by 8 bases, and 12 bases separated the two germline ends. The length of the CDR3 is 12 residues. CDR3 region: CASSWWSGKQYF. CDR3 in DNA: TGTGCCAGCAGTTGGTGGTCCGGGAAGCAGTACTTC.

This clonotype was seen at least ten times. The chain couples TRBV28 to TRBJ2-1; D not resolved. Trimming stripped 6 bases from V and 8 bases from J, with 20 bases between. CDR1 is MDHEN and CDR2 is SYDVKM in the germline V gene. The CDR3 consists of 15 residues. The CDR3 reads CASSPEPPAAYEQFF. CDR3 DNA: TGTGCCAGCAGCCCCGAGCCCCCCGCGGCCTATGAGCAGTTCTTC.

CDR3 DNA sequence: TGTGCCAGCAGCTCCCAAGGGGAAGCTTTCTTT. Encoded protein: CASSSQGEAFF. The chain combines TRBV11-2 with TRBJ1-1, with D uncertain. In germline, CDR1 is SGHAT, CDR2 FQNNGV. The CDR3 extends over 11 amino acids. The germline V and J ends were trimmed by 4 bases and 8 bases, with 8 bases remaining between them.

This clonotype was seen more than once but under ten times. The chain combines TRBV5-8 with TRBJ2-2; TRBD1 might be the D (5 bases). The CDR3 extends over 15 amino acids. The V gene's germline CDR1 is SGHTS and CDR2 YDEGEE. V dropped 8 bases and J dropped 1 base, with 15 bases sitting between them. DNA for the CDR3: TGTGCCAGTCTTCAATTGGGGCAGAACACCGGGGAGCTGTTTTTT. This codes for CASLQLGQNTGELFF.